Each of the 10 T cell receptor beta chains below was sequenced from the same sample in a study of T cells of healthy individuals. Using its own MiXCR run on the 5' RACE reads, TCRdb lists one record per CDR3 protein. The repertoire includes about 100,000 distinct CDR3 sequences, approximately 15% of them detected once, and approximately 6% sits in the top ten. These receptors were taken from a human donor in good health.

This clonotype was observed a few times. The rearrangement joins TRBV10-3 to TRBJ1-4; possible D gene TRBD1, 5 bases. This CDR3 is 15 amino acids long. Trimming pared 0 bases from V and 8 bases from J, leaving 13 bases between. Germline V CDR1 and CDR2: ENHRY, SYGVKD. In DNA form, the CDR3 reads TGTGCCATCAGTGAGTCGTCGGCAGGGAGCGAAAAACTGTTTTTT. Protein sequence: CAISESSAGSEKLFF.

This clonotype was seen only a few times. This chain connects TRBV6-2 or TRBV6-3 to TRBJ1-4; D gene uncertain. This CDR3 is 11 amino acids long. CDR1 and CDR2 from the germline V gene are MNHEY and SVGEGT. V gave up 8 bases and J gave up 7 bases, with 8 bases separating them. The CDR3 sequence: CASGSSEKLFF. CDR3 in DNA: TGTGCCAGCGGATCATCTGAAAAACTGTTTTTT.

This rearrangement joins TRBV12-3 or TRBV12-4 to TRBJ2-6; no definite D call. Trimming took 3 bases from V and 1 from J, leaving 7 bases between them. CDR3 size: 15 residues. Here the CDR3 DNA reads TGTGCCAGCAGTTTCAGGCAGTCTGGGGCCAACGTCCTGACTTTC. Protein: CASSFRQSGANVLTF.

The J gene is TRBJ1-6, the V gene TRBV5-1, with a possible D match to TRBD1 (6 bases). CDR3 size: 15 residues. Trimming stripped 2 bases from V and 5 bases from J, with 11 bases between. Germline loops: CDR1 SGHRS, CDR2 YFSETQ. Here the CDR3 reads CASSFQRTDNSPLHF. The CDR3 nucleotides are TGCGCCAGCAGCTTTCAACGGACAGATAATTCACCCCTCCACTTT.

The genes are TRBV6-5 and TRBJ2-5; 7 nucleotides agree with TRBD1. V was clipped by 4 bases and J by 5 bases; unmatched bases: 13. The CDR3 is 16 amino acids. Germline CDR1 is MNHEY and CDR2 is SVGAGI. The DNA for the CDR3 is TGTGCCAGCAGTTCCGTGCTAAGGGGGCCCAGGGAGACCCAGTACTTC. This encodes CASSSVLRGPRETQYF.

V usage is TRBV30 and J usage is TRBJ1-1; D unclear. Trimming stripped 3 bases from V and 1 base from J, with 6 bases between. There are 12 residues in the CDR3. CDR1 and CDR2 (germline): GTSNPN, SVGIG (reference sequence). CDR3 nucleotides: TGTGCCTGGAGCCCCCCGAACACTGAAGCTTTCTTT. It translates to CAWSPPNTEAFF. Full variable domain (missing parts from reference TRBV30 and TRBJ1-1): SQTIHQWPATLVQPVGSPLSLECTVEGTSNPNLYWYRQAAGRGLQLLFYSVGIGQISSEVPQNLSASRPQDRQFILSSKKLLLSDSGFYLCAWSPPNTEAFFGQGTRLTVV.

The chain recombines TRBV28 with TRBJ1-1; unclear D gene. The CDR3 has 13 amino acids. Germline V gene data show CDR1 as MDHEN and CDR2 as SYDVKM. V lost 11 bases, J lost 0 bases, and 13 bases lay in between. CDR3 region: CAPREPLNTEAFF. The DNA for the CDR3 is TGTGCCCCGAGGGAGCCTCTGAACACTGAAGCTTTCTTT.

The V and J genes are TRBV6-6 and TRBJ1-3, with 7 bases fitting TRBD1. Germline lookup yields CDR1 MNHNY and CDR2 SVGAGI (reference sequence). V dropped 5 bases and J dropped 0; count of bases not matched to a gene: 7. The CDR3 loop spans 16 amino acids. The CDR3 here is CASSPPGQSSGNTIYF. DNA for the CDR3: TGTGCCAGCAGTCCCCCGGGACAGAGCTCTGGAAACACCATATATTTT.

This clonotype was observed a few times. The gene calls are TRBV7-9 and TRBJ1-1, with D perhaps matching TRBD1 (5 bases). V lost 5 bases, J lost 11 bases, and 15 bases lay in between. The CDR3 runs to 12 residues. Germline CDR1 SEHNR, CDR2 FQNEAQ (reference sequence). DNA for the CDR3: TGTGCCAGCAGCCACACCGGGGGATATGCTTTCTTT. It codes for CASSHTGGYAFF.

The chain recombines TRBV6-2 or TRBV6-3 with TRBJ2-6, with a possible D match to TRBD1 (6 bases). Between the trimmed V and J ends, which lost 5 bases and 4 bases, there was a span of 12 bases. This CDR3 spans 15 amino acids. CDR1 and CDR2 from the germline V gene are MNHEY and SVGEGT. The CDR3: CASSTGLVGANVLTF. In DNA, the CDR3 is TGTGCCAGCAGTACAGGGTTAGTCGGGGCCAACGTCCTGACTTTC.